Shown below are 10 T cell receptor beta chains from a single sample sequenced in a study of blood T cell repertoires in COVID-19. The repertoire was sequenced with immunoSEQ multiplex PCR; TCRdb's copy has only in-frame clones and lacks some. The table includes some 460,000 clones, more than 85% detected once. The sample consisted of peripheral blood. The receptors were gathered from a woman aged 30 to 39 with acute or convalescent COVID-19.

This chain connects TRBV30 to TRBJ1-4; no reliable D call. This CDR3 has 12 residues. The germline V gene encodes CDR1 GTSNPN and CDR2 SVGIG (reference sequence). V was clipped by 7 bases and J by 1 base, with 7 bases between them. CDR3 loop: CAYQRTNEKLFF. The CDR3 DNA reads TGTGCCTACCAGCGAACTAATGAAAAACTGTTTTTT.

The chain couples TRBV28 to TRBJ1-1; a possible D gene is TRBD1 (6 bases). The CDR3 extends over 14 amino acids. Germline CDR1 is MDHEN and CDR2 is SYDVKM. The V end was cut by 6 bases, the J end by 3 bases, with 14 bases between. The CDR3, as DNA: TGTGCCAGCAGAAACTACAGGGCCTACACTGAAGCTTTCTTT. Residues: CASRNYRAYTEAFF.

The J gene is TRBJ2-3, the V gene TRBV2, with D possibly being TRBD2 (5 bases). The germline gives CDR1 SNHLY, CDR2 FYNNEI. The CDR3 spans 14 residues. Trimming took off 7 bases at V and 3 bases at J, with 14 bases between the two ends. CDR3 bases: TGTGCCAGCATCTCCTCCTCGGGAACAGATACGCAGTATTTT. Protein product: CASISSSGTDTQYF.

The V and J genes are TRBV10-3 and TRBJ1-2; 8 bases are a match to TRBD1. This CDR3 spans 14 amino acids. Germline CDR1 and CDR2: ENHRY and SYGVKD. J was trimmed by 6 bases and V by 4 bases; bases with no gene match: 7. The CDR3 region has the DNA TGTGCCATCAGTGCACAGGGGGTGTTCAATGGCTACACCTTC. It yields the protein CAISAQGVFNGYTF.

The gene calls are TRBV7-3 and TRBJ2-5; tentatively, D is TRBD1 (5 bases). The CDR3 spans 15 residues. V was trimmed by 6 bases and J by 4 bases, leaving 18 bases between them. Looked up from germline, CDR1 is SGHTA and CDR2 is FQGTGA. In nucleotides, the CDR3 is TGTGCCAGCAGAGGTGGGGCCCACCTGGTAGAGACCCAGTACTTC. It yields the protein CASRGGAHLVETQYF. Combining the CDR3 with reference TRBV7-3 and TRBJ2-5 gives the whole variable domain GAGVSQTPSNKVTEKGKYVELRCDPISGHTALYWYRQSLGQGPEFLIYFQGTGAADDSGLPNDRFFAVRPEGSVSTLKIQRTERGDSAVYLCASRGGAHLVETQYFGPGTRLLVL.

This clone has just a few counts. The rearrangement links TRBV14 to TRBJ1-1; no firm D call. The V end lost 0 bases, the J end lost 4 bases, and 12 bases lay between the germline ends. The germline V gene encodes CDR1 SGHDN and CDR2 FVKESK. This CDR3 comprises 15 residues. The CDR3, as DNA: TGTGCCAGCAGCCAAGAGGGAGGACGTGTCACTGAAGCTTTCTTT. Translation: CASSQEGGRVTEAFF.

The J gene is TRBJ2-5, the V gene TRBV28; 8 nucleotides align to TRBD2. CDR1 and CDR2 from the germline V gene are MDHEN and SYDVKM. The CDR3 is 15 residues long. The V and J ends lost 3 bases and 3 bases, in that order; junction bases with no gene match: 6. The CDR3, as DNA: TGTGCCAGCAGTTTGAGTGGAGCGGGGGAAGAGACCCAGTACTTC. This translates into CASSLSGAGEETQYF.

The V gene is TRBV28, the J gene TRBJ1-5, with 9 nucleotides matching TRBD1. The CDR3 runs to 16 residues. V dropped 5 bases and J dropped 6; count of bases not matched to a gene: 11. Germline loops: CDR1 MDHEN, CDR2 SYDVKM. DNA for the CDR3: TGTGCCAGCAGTGACCCCGGGACAGGGTACGGTCAGCCCCAGCATTTT. Protein: CASSDPGTGYGQPQHF.

The V gene is TRBV6-5, the J gene TRBJ1-1; TRBD1 is a possible D gene (5 bases). Germline CDR1 and CDR2: MNHEY and SVGAGI. The CDR3 extends over 13 amino acids. Between the trimmed V and J ends, which lost 2 bases and 3 bases, there was a span of 7 bases. The CDR3 loop reads CASSYQGDTEAFF. CDR3 nucleotide sequence: TGTGCCAGCAGTTACCAAGGGGACACTGAAGCTTTCTTT.

This clone has just one count. The gene calls are TRBV2 and TRBJ1-2; 10 bases fit TRBD1. The CDR3 is made up of 14 amino acids. Germline-derived CDR1 and CDR2 are SNHLY and FYNNEI. The V and J ends lost 3 bases and 8 bases, in that order; junction bases with no gene match: 6. The CDR3 loop is CASSEDRGSVGYTF. The CDR3 DNA reads as TGTGCCAGCAGTGAGGACAGGGGGAGTGTAGGCTACACCTTC.